The T cell receptor (beta chain) described here comes from a study of T cells in Graves' hyperthyroidism and ophthalmopathy. An absence of ophthalmopathy progression within 18 months meant stable Graves' hyperthyroidism. V was cut by 3 bases and J by 8 bases, with 20 bases left in between. This CDR3 spans 16 amino acids. Germline-derived CDR1 and CDR2 are MGHRA and YSYEKL. Researchers amplified the TCR beta CDR3 regions from RNA transcripts. TCR CDR3 underwent first-round RT-PCR with the HTBI primer set. TCRdb reprocessed the multiplex PCR reads via MiXCR and lists one record per CDR3 protein. The sample shows 470,000 or so distinct CDR3 sequences, under 25% of them seen only once. This clonotype was detected ten times or more.

The sequence came from a man between 18 and 29 years old with Graves' hyperthyroidism. The chain uses TRBV4-1 and TRBJ1-5; D is unclear. The sequencing sample was made of blood. Here the CDR3 reads CASSHFDGPPGEPQHF. CDR3 DNA sequence: TGCGCCAGCAGCCATTTCGACGGCCCGCCAGGAGAGCCCCAGCATTTT.